This TCR beta chain was identified during a study of PD-1 blockade in mismatch repair-deficient tumors. Remarks on this clone: Its antigen is currently unknown.

The CDR3 loop spans 13 amino acids. Trimming stripped 1 base from V and 0 bases from J, with 3 bases between. CDR1 MGHDK and CDR2 SYGVNS come from the germline V gene. Three pembrolizumab responders had their TCRs sequenced. Findings of the study overall: After pembrolizumab, tumor-resident clones rose rapidly, then generally contracted before radiologic responses.

Some clones are missing from TCRdb's copy, which holds only in-frame ones; the method was immunoSEQ multiplex PCR. The sample contains about 100,000 clones, over 65% of which appear only once. This receptor was taken from an adult with mismatch repair-deficient cancer. Sequences were derived from peripheral blood, sampled roughly eight months after starting pembrolizumab. The gene calls are TRBV25-1 and TRBJ1-1; D remains ambiguous. The CDR3 nucleotides are TGTGCCAGCAGTGAATGGTTGAACACTGAAGCTTTCTTT. Translating it yields CASSEWLNTEAFF.